This entry lists 5 T cell receptor beta chains sequenced from one sample in a study of blood T cell repertoires in COVID-19 (dated by TCRdb to between 2020 and 2021). Library preparation was by the immunoSEQ multiplex PCR assay. In its TCRdb copy, this immuneACCESS table keeps in-frame sequences only and misses some clones. Where compared with another copy, unresolved V genes explain less than half of these, and the others have no known cause. The sample table lists 120,000 to 150,000 clones, 80% of them with a count of one. The ten largest clones take up 10% to 15% of the sample. Material: peripheral blood. The receptors come from a man aged 60 to 69 with active or convalescent COVID-19.

The rearrangement joins TRBV4-1 to TRBJ2-1, with TRBD2 matching 12 bases. Germline V gene data show CDR1 as MGHRA and CDR2 as YSYEKL. V gave up 3 bases and J gave up 9 bases; unmatched junction bases: 6. The CDR3 has 15 residues. CDR3 in DNA: TGCGCCAGCAGCCAGGGGCTAGCGGGAGGGGCTGAGCAGTTCTTC. Translation: CASSQGLAGGAEQFF.

The chain carries TRBV9 and TRBJ2-2, with a tentative D call TRBD2 (7 bases). The germline V gene has CDR1 SGDLS and CDR2 YYNGEE. Trimming stripped 3 bases from V and 3 bases from J, with 15 bases between. The CDR3 sequence is 16 residues long. CDR3 coding DNA: TGTGCCAGCAGCGCGGGGGCTAGCGGATACACCGGGGAGCTGTTTTTT. It yields the protein CASSAGASGYTGELFF.

The gene calls are TRBV7-6 and TRBJ1-2; 8 bases align to TRBD1. With 7 bases clipped from V and 7 bases from J, the junction kept 14 bases outside the gene matches. The V gene's germline CDR1 is SGHVS and CDR2 FNYEAQ. The CDR3 sequence is 15 residues long. In DNA, the CDR3 is TGTGCCAGCACCCCAAGGGAGGCAGGGGGCTTTGGCTACACCTTC. This translates into CASTPREAGGFGYTF. Based on the CDR3 plus reference TRBV7-6 and TRBJ1-2, the full variable domain is GAGVSQSPRYKVTKRGQDVALRCDPISGHVSLYWYRQALGQGPEFLTYFNYEAQQDKSGLPNDRFSAERPEGSISTLTIQRTEQRDSAMYRCASTPREAGGFGYTFGSGTRLTVV.

The V and J genes are TRBV28 and TRBJ1-2, with D perhaps TRBD1 (6 bases). Germline CDR1 is MDHEN and CDR2 is SYDVKM. This CDR3 is 16 amino acids long. Trimming shortened V by 3 bases and J by 3 bases, and 17 bases separated the two germline ends. The CDR3 sequence: CASSLYDGQRYYGYTF. The CDR3 coding sequence is TGTGCCAGCAGTTTGTACGACGGACAGCGGTACTATGGCTACACCTTC.

This clone was observed once. The chain carries TRBV20-1 and TRBJ2-5; 7 bases align to TRBD2. The germline V gene encodes CDR1 DFQATT and CDR2 SNEGSKA (reference sequence). This CDR3 has 13 residues. The J segment lost 2 bases and the V segment lost 6 bases, leaving 6 bases of the junction unmatched. The CDR3: CSASSGSQETQYF. CDR3 nucleotides: TGCAGTGCCAGTAGCGGGTCTCAAGAGACCCAGTACTTC.